This entry is about one T cell receptor (beta chain). This CDR3 region has 15 residues. The germline CDR1 and CDR2 sequences are SGHNT and YYREEE (reference sequence). V lost 2 bases, J lost 6 bases, and 18 bases lay in between. This table comes from immunoSEQ multiplex PCR, and its TCRdb copy is limited to in-frame clones, with some not included. The sample gives 950,000 to 1,100,000 clones, around 75% of which show up once; about 1.5% is in the top ten. This sample stems from a study of shared clonotypes between healthy human individuals. Study context: CD4 naive and CD4 memory each took three plates per donor, while CD8 naive took two and CD8 memory one.

Sequencing was done on a sample of memory CD4+ T cells sorted from blood. Subset described: CD45RA-negative fraction. The clonotype comes from a man aged 18 to 29 in good health. This sequence joins TRBV5-4 and TRBJ2-7, with a tentative D call TRBD1 (6 bases). The CDR3: CASSFGRGTGSEQYF. CDR3 nucleotide sequence: TGTGCCAGCAGCTTCGGCAGGGGAACGGGCAGCGAGCAGTACTTC.